This T cell receptor beta chain was found in a study of CD8 T cells in ankylosing spondylitis. TCRdb reprocessed the 5' RACE reads via MiXCR and lists one record per CDR3 protein. The data contain 210,000 or so distinct CDR3 sequences, approximately 8% of them singletons. The sample holds many counts of this clonotype. The clonotype was recovered from a female donor with ankylosing spondylitis or in good health (not recorded which). Input material: blood, either unsorted or a sorted T cell fraction (not recorded which).

The chain's CDR3 is CASSPRGPPDRYTF. CDR3 DNA sequence: TGTGCCAGCAGTCCCCGGGGGCCCCCGGATCGATACACCTTC. The rearrangement joins TRBV28 to TRBJ1-2; the D gene is possibly TRBD1 (6 bases). Germline assignment: CDR1 MDHEN and CDR2 SYDVKM. This CDR3 comprises 14 residues. V shed 5 bases and J shed 11 bases, with 21 bases lying between them.